This T cell receptor beta chain derives from a study of blood T cells in healthy people across ages. Every donor provided 9.5 to 10 milliliters of peripheral blood. The use of a sample-barcoded 5' primer and a J-beta primer mix characterized a second PCR of roughly 6 to 11 cycles. Each cDNA molecule carried a tag from a template-switch adaptor that contained 12 random nucleotides. TCRdb used MiXCR to reprocess the 5' RACE reads, holding one entry per CDR3 protein. The sample records around 670,000 distinct CDR3 sequences, 25% to 30% being singletons. In its sample, this clonotype was seen many times. Its target is unknown. Regarding the study as a whole: Any changes in expanded clonotypes were possibly confounded, as donor CMV status remained unknown. Diversity of TCR beta per million T cells declined in a roughly linear way with age.

Per the germline V gene, CDR1 is SGHRS and CDR2 is YFSETQ. V was trimmed by 4 bases and J by 9 bases, leaving 17 bases between them. CDR3 length: 15 residues. The specimen was blood. This TCR was recovered from an elderly woman in good health. The chain employs TRBV5-1 and TRBJ1-6; D is unresolved. The CDR3 loop is CASSLGRQDRSPLHF. As DNA, the CDR3 is TGCGCCAGCAGCCTCGGCAGGCAGGACCGTTCACCCCTCCACTTT.